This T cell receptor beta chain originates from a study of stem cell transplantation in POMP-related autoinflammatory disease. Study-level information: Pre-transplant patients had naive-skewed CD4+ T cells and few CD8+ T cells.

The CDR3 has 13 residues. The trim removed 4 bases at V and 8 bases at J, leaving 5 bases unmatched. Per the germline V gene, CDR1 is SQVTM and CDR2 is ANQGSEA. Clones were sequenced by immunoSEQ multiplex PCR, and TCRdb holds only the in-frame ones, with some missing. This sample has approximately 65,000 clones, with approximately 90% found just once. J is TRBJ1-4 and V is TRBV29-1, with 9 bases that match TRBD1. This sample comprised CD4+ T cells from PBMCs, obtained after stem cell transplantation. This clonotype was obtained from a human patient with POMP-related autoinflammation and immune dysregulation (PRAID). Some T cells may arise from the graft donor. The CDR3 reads CSVGKDRGEKLFF. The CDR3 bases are TGCAGCGTTGGAAAGGACAGGGGAGAAAAACTGTTTTTT. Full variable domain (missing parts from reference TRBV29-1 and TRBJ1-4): SAVISQKPSRDICQRGTSLTIQCQVDSQVTMMFWYRQQPGQSLTLIATANQGSEATYESGFVIDKFPISRPNLTFSTLTVSNMSPEDSSIYLCSVGKDRGEKLFFGSGTQLSVL.